The 32 T cell receptor beta chains listed next were all sequenced from one sample in a study of cytomegalovirus exposure and HLA in healthy donors. The PCR was carried out with 60 Vbeta primers and 13 Jbeta primers. Produced via immunoSEQ multiplex PCR; TCRdb's table is partial and in-frame only. The table includes approximately 74,000 clones, 75% detected once. Sequencing input: PBMCs. The receptors derive from a man aged 60 to 75 in good health and CMV-seropositive.

The J gene is TRBJ2-1, the V gene TRBV25-1; D possibly corresponds to TRBD2 (5 bases). Germline CDR1 reads MGHDK; CDR2 reads SYGVNS. V was cut by 7 bases and J by 9 bases, with 22 bases left in between. The CDR3 spans 15 residues. In DNA form, the CDR3 reads TGTGCCAGCACAACCAGTAGCGCCGGTCTCGGTGAGCAGTTCTTC. Protein: CASTTSSAGLGEQFF.

For this clone: One junction end does not reproduce the germline sequence, and a read error may be involved. This sequence joins TRBV7-7 and TRBJ1-1; possible D gene TRBD1, 6 bases. Germline loops: CDR1 SSHAT, CDR2 FNYEAQ (reference sequence). The CDR3 length is 13 residues. This chain's CDR3 is CASSLDRGTEAFF. CDR3 DNA sequence: TGTGCTAGCAGCTTAGATAGGGGGACTGAAGCTTTCTTT.

The chain employs TRBV6-1 and TRBJ2-3; 12 bases agree with TRBD2. Per the germline V gene, CDR1 is MNHNS and CDR2 is SASEGT. The CDR3 has 16 amino acids. V shed 4 bases, J shed 8 bases, and the junction held 10 bases outside the gene matches. The CDR3 region is CASSVTSGGNLATQYF. The CDR3 nucleotides are TGTGCCAGCAGTGTCACTAGCGGGGGGAATCTCGCTACGCAGTATTTT.

The V gene is TRBV5-5, the J gene TRBJ1-5, with D perhaps TRBD1 (5 bases). From germline, CDR1 is SGHKS and CDR2 YYEKEE (reference sequence). The CDR3 has 15 residues. The V and J ends lost 2 bases and 2 bases respectively, with 11 bases between them. Here the CDR3 DNA reads TGTGCCAGCAGCTTACAGGTCAGTGGCAATCAGCCCCAGCATTTT. Translation: CASSLQVSGNQPQHF.

This clone was observed once. The chain employs TRBV5-4 and TRBJ1-1, with TRBD1 as a possible D gene (5 bases). Looked up from germline, CDR1 is SGHNT and CDR2 is YYREEE (reference sequence). The V end lost 0 bases, the J end lost 3 bases, and 15 bases lay between the germline ends. The CDR3 contains 16 residues. This CDR3 reads CASSLGGDPAHTEAFF. In nucleotides, the CDR3 is TGTGCCAGCAGCTTGGGGGGGGACCCGGCCCACACTGAAGCTTTCTTT.

The chain is built from TRBV29-1 and TRBJ1-3; 7 nucleotides match TRBD1. The CDR3 extends over 14 amino acids. Germline V gene data show CDR1 as SQVTM and CDR2 as ANQGSEA. V was pared by 4 bases and J by 4 bases, with 7 bases of the junction left unmatched. The CDR3 bases are TGCAGCGTTGGAGAGACAGGGAGAGGAAACACCATATATTTT. This gives the protein CSVGETGRGNTIYF.

This sequence joins TRBV15 and TRBJ2-3; no clear D. Germline assignment: CDR1 LNHNV and CDR2 YYDKDF (reference sequence). The CDR3 spans 15 residues. V was cut by 0 bases and J by 8 bases, with 15 bases left in between. The CDR3 nucleotides read TGTGCCACCAGCAGAGATTCGGCTAGTTCGGTTACGCAGTATTTT. Residues: CATSRDSASSVTQYF.

This chain joins TRBV10-3 and TRBJ1-2; 10 bases match TRBD1. V gave up 6 bases and J gave up 4 bases; unmatched junction bases: 5. The V gene's germline CDR1 is ENHRY and CDR2 SYGVKD. CDR3 length equals 14 residues. The CDR3 reads CAISLGQGFYGYTF. The CDR3 coding sequence is TGTGCCATCAGCTTGGGACAGGGGTTCTATGGCTACACCTTC.

The chain employs TRBV5-1 and TRBJ1-2; 10 positions agree with TRBD1. V was clipped by 4 bases and J by 1 base; unmatched bases: 10. CDR1 and CDR2 (germline): SGHRS, YFSETQ. The CDR3 covers 17 residues. Written as DNA, the CDR3 is TGCGCCAGCAGCCAGGGGGACAGGGGAGGATATAACTATGGCTACACCTTC. It codes for CASSQGDRGGYNYGYTF.

This chain links TRBV6-1 with TRBJ2-7, with TRBD2 identical over 14 bases. CDR1 and CDR2 (germline): MNHNS, SASEGT. V lost 1 base to trimming and J lost 7 bases; unmatched junction nucleotides: 9. The CDR3 covers 17 residues. The CDR3 DNA reads TGTGCCAGCAGTGAAGTCCGACTAGCGGGAGGGCCGGGGGAGCAGTACTTC. The encoded protein is CASSEVRLAGGPGEQYF.

This clone was recorded a few times. The gene calls are TRBV13 and TRBJ1-1; D might be TRBD1 (5 bases). This CDR3 has 16 amino acids. Deletions cut 5 bases from V and 3 bases from J, with 19 bases between. Germline V CDR1 and CDR2: PRHDT, FYEKMQ (reference sequence). The CDR3, as DNA: TGTGCCAGCAGCCCCGTGGGGGTTTGGGGGGACACTGAAGCTTTCTTT. Protein sequence: CASSPVGVWGDTEAFF.

The chain joins TRBV20-1 to TRBJ1-2, with D maybe TRBD1 (6 bases). V lost 6 bases, J lost 8 bases, and 13 bases lay in between. CDR3 length: 11 residues. Germline CDR1 and CDR2: DFQATT and SNEGSKA (reference sequence). DNA of the CDR3: TGCAGTGCCAAGAGGGGGTTCGGCTACACCTTC. This encodes CSAKRGFGYTF.

The chain couples TRBV29-1 to TRBJ1-2; D gene unclear. With 7 bases removed from V and 0 bases from J, the gap between germline ends came to 9 bases. This CDR3 has 12 residues. CDR1 is SQVTM and CDR2 is ANQGSEA in the germline V gene. CDR3 protein: CSALEANYGYTF. The CDR3 bases are TGCAGCGCCCTGGAGGCTAACTATGGCTACACCTTC.

This chain uses TRBV11-2 with TRBJ1-2; 9 bases line up with TRBD1. This CDR3 contains 17 residues. V dropped 6 bases and J dropped 1; count of bases not matched to a gene: 12. Per the germline V gene, CDR1 is SGHAT and CDR2 is FQNNGV. CDR3 in DNA: TGTGCCAGCAGTCCCTCAGGACAGGGGCGTAATAACTATGGCTACACCTTC. This sequence encodes CASSPSGQGRNNYGYTF.

CDR3 amino acids: CASTSGGVVEFF. The CDR3 bases are TGTGCCAGCACTTCGGGAGGGGTTGTGGAGTTCTTC. This chain connects TRBV2 to TRBJ2-1, with 8 bases aligning to TRBD2. V was clipped by 7 bases and J by 14 bases; unmatched bases: 10. Germline CDR1 is SNHLY and CDR2 is FYNNEI. The CDR3 extends over 12 amino acids.

A single count supports this clone. This chain connects TRBV19 to TRBJ2-3, with 10 bases matching TRBD1. The germline V gene has CDR1 LNHDA and CDR2 SQIVND (reference sequence). The CDR3 consists of 15 residues. After removal of 6 bases from V and 5 bases from J, the junction contained 8 bases not matched to a gene. This CDR3 reads CASRAPGQGKDTQYF. CDR3 coding DNA: TGTGCCAGTAGGGCCCCGGGACAGGGGAAAGATACGCAGTATTTT.

V and J are TRBV2 and TRBJ2-5, with 15 nucleotides matching TRBD2. Germline V gene lookup returns CDR1 SNHLY and CDR2 FYNNEI. This CDR3 spans 20 amino acids. Germline trimming cut 2 bases from V and 2 bases from J; bases unmatched to any gene: 12. As DNA, the CDR3 is TGTGCCAGCAGTGAATGGGGACTAGCGGGAGGTTCCCCAGAACAAGAGACCCAGTACTTC. Its protein is CASSEWGLAGGSPEQETQYF.

The chain employs TRBV10-2 and TRBJ2-7, with 9 bases aligning to TRBD2. V was pared by 4 bases and J by 7 bases, with 2 bases of the junction left unmatched. The CDR3 runs to 12 residues. From germline, CDR1 is WSHSY and CDR2 SAAADI. Written as DNA, the CDR3 is TGCGCCAGCAGTGGACTAGCGGAGGAGCAGTACTTC. Translation: CASSGLAEEQYF.

The gene calls are TRBV11-3 and TRBJ2-7; no firm D call. This CDR3 has 13 amino acids. In germline, CDR1 is SGHNT, CDR2 YENEEA. Trimming stripped 2 bases from V and 4 bases from J, with 9 bases between. CDR3 DNA sequence: TGTGCCAGCAGCTTACAATCGGGTTACGAGCAGTACTTC. Its translation: CASSLQSGYEQYF.

This chain connects TRBV11-3 to TRBJ2-5, with 11 bases that match TRBD2. V shed 5 bases, J shed 1 base, and the junction held 3 bases outside the gene matches. This CDR3 has 15 amino acids. The germline gives CDR1 SGHNT, CDR2 YENEEA. The DNA of the CDR3 is TGTGCCAGCAGCCCCGGGACTAGCGGCCAAGAGACCCAGTACTTC. It encodes CASSPGTSGQETQYF.

The J gene is TRBJ1-2, the V gene TRBV29-1; D remains unclear. The ends were cut back, 7 bases at V and 4 bases at J, with 19 bases in the middle. This CDR3 comprises 14 residues. Germline V lookup: CDR1 SQVTM, CDR2 ANQGSEA. CDR3 sequence reads: CSALRAGTVYGYTF. CDR3 sequence (DNA): TGCAGCGCCTTGCGGGCAGGCACTGTCTATGGCTACACCTTC.

V and J are TRBV4-1 and TRBJ2-4; 7 nucleotides line up with TRBD1. CDR1 and CDR2 from the germline V gene are MGHRA and YSYEKL. The V segment lost 0 bases and the J segment 7 bases; nucleotides outside the gene matches: 6. This CDR3 contains 15 residues. CDR3: CASSQEIVDRNIQYF. DNA for the CDR3: TGCGCCAGCAGCCAAGAGATAGTGGACAGGAACATTCAGTACTTC.

In its sample, this clone is medium-sized. V is TRBV11-3 and J is TRBJ2-1; 11 nucleotides agree with TRBD2. The V gene's germline CDR1 is SGHNT and CDR2 YENEEA. Losses at the gene ends were 1 base for V and 7 bases for J; bases not matched to a gene: 12. The CDR3 is made up of 18 amino acids. CDR3 in amino acids: CASSLGGTSGGSKNEQFF. The CDR3 DNA reads as TGTGCCAGCAGCTTAGGGGGGACTAGCGGAGGGAGTAAGAATGAGCAGTTCTTC.

As concerns this clone: Germline is not matched at one junction end, which may reflect a read error. The gene calls are TRBV6-1 and TRBJ1-6, with 9 nucleotides matching TRBD1. The CDR3 spans 15 residues. CDR1 is MNHNS, CDR2 SASEGT, per germline. The CDR3: CASSGPGQGNAPLHF. The CDR3 DNA sequence: TGTGCCAGCAGTGGCCCGGGACAGGGTAATGCACCCCTCCACTTT.

This chain joins TRBV19 and TRBJ1-3; TRBD1 agrees at 8 bases. This CDR3 has 18 residues. The ends lost 5 bases at V and 3 bases at J; junction bases unmatched: 15. The germline V gene has CDR1 LNHDA and CDR2 SQIVND (reference sequence). The CDR3 DNA is TGTGCCAGTAGTCACGAAAGAGGGGGGACAGGATTTGGAAACACCATATATTTT. This encodes CASSHERGGTGFGNTIYF.

In this sample, this clone turned up once. The V call is TRBV21-1, the J call TRBJ2-7; TRBD1 is the table's D call and was not checked against the DNA. TRBV21-1 constitutes a pseudogene. The CDR3 spans 15 residues. The CDR3 DNA sequence: TGTGCCAGCAGCGATTGGACAGGGGTAAACTACGAGCAGTACTTC. It yields the protein CASSDWTGVNYEQYF.

The chain combines TRBV19 with TRBJ1-3; D remains unclear. V was shortened by 3 bases and J by 0 bases, with 9 bases between the two germline ends. The CDR3 is 15 residues long. Looked up from germline, CDR1 is LNHDA and CDR2 is SQIVND (reference sequence). This CDR3 reads CASSMLLNSGNTIYF. The CDR3 DNA reads as TGTGCCAGTAGTATGTTACTTAACTCTGGAAACACCATATATTTT. The full variable domain, completed using reference TRBV19 and TRBJ1-3, is DGGITQSPKYLFRKEGQNVTLSCEQNLNHDAMYWYRQDPGQGLRLIYYSQIVNDFQKGDIAEGYSVSREKKESFPLTVTSAQKNPTAFYLCASSMLLNSGNTIYFGEGSWLTVV.

This clone showed up just a few times. The rearrangement joins TRBV6-5 to TRBJ2-3, with 8 bases identical to TRBD2. The CDR3 is 16 amino acids. From germline, CDR1 is MNHEY and CDR2 SVGAGI. The ends lost 4 bases at V and 3 bases at J; junction bases unmatched: 9. The CDR3 DNA reads TGTGCCAGCAGTTCTTATCTGGGACTAGTAACAGATACGCAGTATTTT. It yields the protein CASSSYLGLVTDTQYF.

The count of this clone is one. The V and J genes are TRBV9 and TRBJ1-2; maybe TRBD1 (5 bases). The germline gives CDR1 SGDLS, CDR2 YYNGEE. Trimming left V 0 bases short and J 2 bases short, with 14 bases between. This CDR3 is 16 amino acids long. CDR3 in DNA: TGTGCCAGCAGCGTAGGTCAAGGGGCCTCAAACTATGGCTACACCTTC. Translating gives CASSVGQGASNYGYTF.

The chain employs TRBV5-1 and TRBJ2-1; 7 positions match TRBD1. CDR3 size: 16 residues. Per the germline V gene, CDR1 is SGHRS and CDR2 is YFSETQ. V lost 4 bases and J lost 5; bases outside the gene matches: 12. CDR3 DNA sequence: TGCGCCAGCAGCCCCCGCCGGGACAGAAGGGACAATGAGCAGTTCTTC. Translated, it gives CASSPRRDRRDNEQFF.

This clone was counted a few times. The J gene is TRBJ1-4, the V gene TRBV25-1; TRBD1 is a possible D gene (5 bases). Trimming stripped 5 bases from V and 2 bases from J, with 15 bases between. In germline, CDR1 is MGHDK, CDR2 SYGVNS. This CDR3 has 16 residues. The CDR3: CASSPSRGDTNEKLFF. The CDR3 bases are TGTGCCAGCAGTCCCTCCCGGGGGGATACTAATGAAAAACTGTTTTTT. Filled out from reference TRBV25-1 and TRBJ1-4, the complete variable domain reads EADIYQTPRYLVIGTGKKITLECSQTMGHDKMYWYQQDPGMELHLIHYSYGVNSTEKGDLSSESTVSRIRTEHFPLTLESARPSHTSQYLCASSPSRGDTNEKLFFGSGTQLSVL.

V is TRBV6-5 and J is TRBJ2-5, with a possible D match to TRBD2 (5 bases). Gene TRBJ2-7 matches the end of the DNA better, so the J call may be wrong. The CDR3 runs to 15 residues. Per germline, CDR1 MNHEY and CDR2 SVGAGI. CDR3 residues: CASSLNGVTSYEQYF. The CDR3 coding sequence is TGTGCCAGCAGTTTAAACGGGGTCACCTCCTACGAGCAGTACTTC.